Below, one T cell receptor (beta chain) is given with its context. Its antigen is still unknown. The sample belongs to a study of cytomegalovirus exposure and HLA in healthy donors. Overall study results and limits: A classifier reportedly called cytomegalovirus status with high sensitivity and specificity. In a later analysis, at a false discovery rate of 0.05, roughly 16,000 TCR beta sequences matched HLA alleles. Most TCR sequences were uncommon, yet certain public TCRs appeared in many donors. In a later analysis, a genetic analysis reported fewer productive-TCR N-insertions in an Asian-associated ancestry cluster than the cohort average.

The PCR made use of 60 Vbeta and 13 Jbeta primers. Sequencing was performed with immunoSEQ multiplex PCR; in TCRdb, only in-frame clones are kept and a portion is missing. The sample consists of over 150,000 clones, 70% to 80% of them appearing once. The CDR3 is 14 amino acids. Germline CDR1 SGHKS, CDR2 YYEKEE (reference sequence). The germline V and J ends were trimmed by 4 bases and 1 base, with 12 bases remaining between them. Material for sequencing was PBMCs. This chain connects TRBV5-5 to TRBJ2-7, with D possibly being TRBD1 (6 bases). This sequence was found in a woman in her sixties or seventies in good health and CMV-seropositive. The chain's CDR3 is CASSAGQQSYEQYF. CDR3 sequence (DNA): TGTGCCAGCAGCGCTGGACAGCAATCCTACGAGCAGTACTTC.